These 27 T cell receptor beta chains came from one sample sequenced in a study of shared clonotypes between healthy human individuals. The table came from immunoSEQ multiplex PCR; TCRdb's copy has only in-frame clones and leaves some out. In the table there are nearly 2 million clones, roughly 95% of which are singletons. Terminally differentiated effector memory CD45RA+ cells were left out of the naive CD8 fraction, which was CD45RO-negative and positively selected for CCR7. Sequenced: naive CD8+ T cells sorted from blood. These receptors were obtained from a young man in good health.

The CDR3 sequence: CASSLEGVSYNEQFF. In DNA form, the CDR3 reads TGTGCCAGCAGTTTGGAGGGGGTCTCCTACAATGAGCAGTTCTTC. The J gene is TRBJ2-1, the V gene TRBV28; TRBD1 or TRBD2 may be the D gene (6 bases each). There are 15 residues in the CDR3. Germline-derived CDR1 and CDR2 are MDHEN and SYDVKM. V was cut by 3 bases and J by 0 bases, with 9 bases left in between.

The chain links TRBV4-3 to TRBJ2-3; 9 bases fit TRBD2. V lost 0 bases, J lost 6 bases, and 10 bases stayed unmatched. Germline V gene lookup returns CDR1 LGHNA and CDR2 YSLEER. CDR3 size: 17 residues. The CDR3 DNA sequence: TGCGCCAGCAGCCAAGAATCTAGCGGGATAGGTGAGGATACGCAGTATTTT. Protein sequence: CASSQESSGIGEDTQYF.

The chain recombines TRBV5-5 with TRBJ1-2; D remains ambiguous. This CDR3 is 14 amino acids long. Trimming took 2 bases from V and 2 from J, leaving 10 bases between them. Germline CDR1 and CDR2: SGHKS and YYEKEE (reference sequence). This CDR3 is CASSFPPPNYGYTF. CDR3 DNA: TGTGCCAGCAGCTTTCCCCCACCGAACTATGGCTACACCTTC.

The rearrangement uses TRBV4-1 and TRBJ2-7, with 8 bases matching TRBD2. This CDR3 region has 13 residues. Germline values: CDR1 MGHRA, CDR2 YSYEKL. Trimming removed 5 bases from V and 5 bases from J; junction bases left unmatched: 5. The CDR3 sequence is CASSDSGSNEQYF. CDR3 nucleotides: TGCGCCAGCAGCGACAGCGGGAGCAACGAGCAGTACTTC.

This clone was detected only once. The chain uses TRBV7-3 and TRBJ2-7; the D gene is possibly TRBD1 (7 bases). The germline gives CDR1 SGHTA, CDR2 FQGTGA. Deletions cut 5 bases from V and 5 bases from J, with 19 bases between. This CDR3 comprises 15 residues. In DNA, the CDR3 is TGTGCCAGCAGCCCCCAGGGGGGATCGGGAAACGAGCAGTACTTC. Translation: CASSPQGGSGNEQYF.

This sequence joins TRBV4-3 and TRBJ2-7; D might be TRBD2 (5 bases). CDR3 length equals 14 residues. The germline V gene has CDR1 LGHNA and CDR2 YSLEER. V shed 5 bases and J shed 3 bases, with 14 bases lying between them. CDR3 loop: CASSYRTAGYEQYF. The CDR3 nucleotides read TGCGCCAGCAGCTATCGGACTGCAGGCTACGAGCAGTACTTC.

CDR3 sequence (DNA): TGCGCCAGCTCCCCTTATAGGACCCTACAAGAGACCCAGTACTTC. This codes for CASSPYRTLQETQYF. The chain employs TRBV5-1 and TRBJ2-5; no clear D. The germline CDR1 and CDR2 sequences are SGHRS and YFSETQ. There are 15 residues in the CDR3. V lost 7 bases and J lost 2, with 18 bases in between.

About this clone: Other DNA sequences of this sample code for an identical CDR3. The chain has TRBV6-5 and TRBJ2-7, with unresolved D. This CDR3 comprises 13 residues. Germline V gene sequence: CDR1 MNHEY, CDR2 SVGAGI. Between the trimmed V and J ends, which lost 2 bases and 5 bases, there was a span of 10 bases. The CDR3 DNA is TGTGCCAGCAGTTACGGTGAACGCAACGAGCAGTACTTC. As protein: CASSYGERNEQYF.

The rearrangement uses TRBV4-1 and TRBJ2-5; D might be TRBD1 or TRBD2, each matching 5 bases. The V end was cut by 4 bases, the J end by 5 bases, with 14 bases between. Germline CDR1 and CDR2: MGHRA and YSYEKL. This CDR3 region has 14 residues. In DNA form, the CDR3 reads TGCGCCAGCAGCCCGGGACCTAGCAGGGAGACCCAGTACTTC. This translates into CASSPGPSRETQYF.

CDR3 in DNA: TGTGCCAGCAGCTTAGGCGGGGACCCTTACAATGAGCAGTTCTTC. Translating gives CASSLGGDPYNEQFF. The chain couples TRBV7-6 to TRBJ2-1, with D perhaps TRBD2 (6 bases). CDR1 and CDR2 from the germline V gene are SGHVS and FNYEAQ. V lost 1 base and J 4 bases, leaving 11 bases between the germline ends. The CDR3 contains 15 residues.

The J gene is TRBJ1-4, the V gene TRBV6-5; weak D call: TRBD1 (5 bases). The germline gives CDR1 MNHEY, CDR2 SVGAGI. The CDR3 runs to 16 residues. Deletions cut 0 bases from V and 8 bases from J, with 16 bases between. The CDR3 DNA reads as TGTGCCAGCAGTTACTCGACGGTATGGGGGGTGGAAAAACTGTTTTTT. This gives the protein CASSYSTVWGVEKLFF.

The rearrangement joins TRBV4-3 to TRBJ2-1, with 8 nucleotides matching TRBD2. Germline lookup yields CDR1 LGHNA and CDR2 YSLEER. V lost 0 bases and J lost 6; bases outside the gene matches: 7. The CDR3 loop spans 16 amino acids. In DNA form, the CDR3 reads TGCGCCAGCAGCCAAGACCCAGCGGGAGTAGCCAATGAGCAGTTCTTC. Protein sequence: CASSQDPAGVANEQFF.

The chain recombines TRBV2 with TRBJ2-4, with TRBD2 identical over 12 bases. This CDR3 is built from 17 residues. Trimming cost V 2 bases and J 5 bases; bases outside gene matches: 7. Germline CDR1 and CDR2: SNHLY and FYNNEI. In nucleotides, the CDR3 is TGTGCCAGCAGTGAATGGACTAGCGGGGATGCCGAAAACATTCAGTACTTC. Protein sequence: CASSEWTSGDAENIQYF. Full variable domain (remainder filled in from reference TRBV2 and TRBJ2-4): EPEVTQTPSHQVTQMGQEVILRCVPISNHLYFYWYRQILGQKVEFLVSFYNNEISEKSEIFDDQFSVERPDGSNFTLKIRSTKLEDSAMYFCASSEWTSGDAENIQYFGAGTRLSVL.

The chain has TRBV7-9 and TRBJ1-6, with D unresolved. The CDR3 covers 12 residues. V dropped 3 bases and J dropped 9 bases, with 6 bases sitting between them. Germline loops: CDR1 SEHNR, CDR2 FQNEAQ (reference sequence). The CDR3 sequence: CASSFGGSPLHF. Written as DNA, the CDR3 is TGTGCCAGCAGCTTTGGAGGTTCACCCCTCCACTTT.

The chain combines TRBV13 with TRBJ1-3; D remains ambiguous. The CDR3 is 15 amino acids. The germline V gene encodes CDR1 PRHDT and CDR2 FYEKMQ (reference sequence). The V end lost 0 bases, the J end lost 0 bases, and 6 bases lay between the germline ends. The CDR3 reads CASSLGLGSGNTIYF. CDR3 coding DNA: TGTGCCAGCAGCTTAGGCTTGGGCTCTGGAAACACCATATATTTT.

V and J are TRBV6-1 and TRBJ2-7; D gene ambiguous. The CDR3 has 14 amino acids. V was cut by 2 bases and J by 2 bases, with 10 bases left in between. In germline, CDR1 is MNHNS, CDR2 SASEGT. The CDR3 DNA follows: TGTGCCAGCAGTGAATGGGCGGTAACCTACGAGCAGTACTTC. The encoded protein is CASSEWAVTYEQYF.

The J gene is TRBJ2-3, the V gene TRBV6-1; the match to TRBD2 covers 13 bases. Germline V gives CDR1 MNHNS, CDR2 SASEGT. The trim removed 4 bases at V and 2 bases at J, leaving 12 bases unmatched. The length of the CDR3 is 19 residues. CDR3 sequence reads: CASSGTSGSSDWYTDTQYF. The CDR3 bases are TGTGCCAGCAGTGGGACTAGCGGGAGTTCGGATTGGTACACAGATACGCAGTATTTT.

The genes are TRBV6-5 and TRBJ1-1; no clear D. V was shortened by 3 bases and J by 1 base, with 15 bases between the two germline ends. The CDR3 loop spans 16 amino acids. Germline CDR1 and CDR2: MNHEY and SVGAGI. DNA of the CDR3: TGTGCCAGCAGTTATAAACTCGGGAGCGAGAACACTGAAGCTTTCTTT. Translated: CASSYKLGSENTEAFF.

The chain recombines TRBV14 with TRBJ2-7, with a weak D call TRBD1 (5 bases). Germline values: CDR1 SGHDN, CDR2 FVKESK. V was trimmed by 1 base and J by 3 bases, leaving 7 bases between them. The CDR3 totals 13 residues. CDR3 in amino acids: CASSQGGFYEQYF. The CDR3 DNA reads as TGTGCCAGCAGCCAAGGGGGCTTCTACGAGCAGTACTTC.

The chain recombines TRBV7-2 with TRBJ1-6; unclear D gene. Trimming left V 0 bases short and J 2 bases short, with 8 bases between. CDR3 length equals 16 residues. The germline CDR1 and CDR2 sequences are SGHTA and FQGNSA. In DNA form, the CDR3 reads TGTGCCAGCAGCTTAGCTGGGGTCCCCTATAATTCACCCCTCCACTTT. Its protein product is CASSLAGVPYNSPLHF.

The CDR3 region is CASSLDNYGYTF. CDR3 coding DNA: TGTGCCAGCAGCTTAGATAACTATGGCTACACCTTC. The rearrangement joins TRBV7-8 to TRBJ1-2; D gene unclear. Between the trimmed V and J ends, which lost 1 base and 1 base, there was a span of 1 base. The CDR3 runs 12 residues. Germline V CDR1 and CDR2: SGHVS, FQNEAQ.

The chain employs TRBV28 and TRBJ2-7; 11 bases agree with TRBD1. V gave up 7 bases and J gave up 4 bases; unmatched junction bases: 9. Germline V gene lookup returns CDR1 MDHEN and CDR2 SYDVKM. The CDR3 extends over 15 amino acids. The chain's CDR3 is CASTPRRDRGYEQYF. The CDR3 DNA sequence: TGTGCCAGCACCCCGCGTCGGGACAGGGGGTACGAGCAGTACTTC.

V gene TRBV5-5 combines with J gene TRBJ2-7; 8 positions agree with TRBD2. V lost 4 bases and J lost 3; bases outside the gene matches: 9. The CDR3 length is 15 residues. The germline gives CDR1 SGHKS, CDR2 YYEKEE (reference sequence). Here the CDR3 DNA reads TGTGCCAGCAGCGCCTTGGGGACTAGAGGCTACGAGCAGTACTTC. Translation gives CASSALGTRGYEQYF.

V is TRBV27 and J is TRBJ2-2; the match to TRBD2 covers 9 bases. Per the germline V gene, CDR1 is MNHEY and CDR2 is SMNVEV (reference sequence). V dropped 1 base and J dropped 4; count of bases not matched to a gene: 13. The length of the CDR3 is 19 residues. CDR3 nucleotides: TGTGCCAGCAGTTTATTTCCCCCGGGACTAGCACGAGGCACCGGGGAGCTGTTTTTT. It yields the protein CASSLFPPGLARGTGELFF.

The CDR3 here is CASSQESWGDTEAFF. The CDR3 nucleotides read TGTGCCAGCAGCCAAGAGTCTTGGGGGGACACTGAAGCTTTCTTT. This chain uses TRBV14 with TRBJ1-1, with TRBD1 as a possible D gene (5 bases). Germline V CDR1 and CDR2: SGHDN, FVKESK. Trimming removed 0 bases from V and 3 bases from J, with 11 bases in between. The CDR3 is made up of 15 amino acids. The full variable domain, in which reference TRBV14 and TRBJ1-1 provide the parts outside the CDR3, is EAGVTQFPSHSVIEKGQTVTLRCDPISGHDNLYWYRRVMGKEIKFLLHFVKESKQDESGMPNNRFLAERTGGTYSTLKVQPAELEDSGVYFCASSQESWGDTEAFFGQGTRLTVV.

This clone was detected once. The chain joins TRBV27 to TRBJ1-5; D may be TRBD1 (5 bases). Trimming removed 5 bases at V and 4 bases at J, with 12 bases between. Looked up from germline, CDR1 is MNHEY and CDR2 is SMNVEV (reference sequence). This CDR3 has 14 amino acids. The DNA for the CDR3 is TGTGCCAGCAGTAAGCAGGGTGTGAATCAGCCCCAGCATTTT. Its translation: CASSKQGVNQPQHF.

The chain joins TRBV28 to TRBJ2-7, with a possible D match to TRBD2 (6 bases). From germline, CDR1 is MDHEN and CDR2 SYDVKM. V was trimmed by 7 bases and J by 4 bases, leaving 17 bases between them. The CDR3 has 14 residues. The CDR3 sequence is CASNPSGGPYEQYF. CDR3 nucleotide sequence: TGTGCCAGCAACCCTTCCGGAGGGCCTTACGAGCAGTACTTC.